This TCR beta chain was recovered during a study of T cell responses to AZD1222 COVID-19 vaccine. Repertoires were generated with immunoSEQ multiplex PCR, while TCRdb's copy carries only in-frame clones and drops some. The sample shows about 140,000 clones, 80% to 95% of them seen only once. This CDR3 contains 15 residues. V was shortened by 0 bases and J by 0 bases, with 7 bases between the two germline ends. Germline V gives CDR1 MNHEY, CDR2 SVGEGT. The source of this sequence is an adult in good health. V and J are TRBV6-2 or TRBV6-3 and TRBJ2-3, with D perhaps matching TRBD2 (5 bases). The sequencing here drew on peripheral blood, taken on day 0 of AZD1222 vaccination. In DNA, the CDR3 is TGTGCCAGCAGTTACTCGACTACTAGCACAGATACGCAGTATTTT. The encoded protein is CASSYSTTSTDTQYF.